This T cell receptor beta chain comes out of a study of T cell clones after liver transplantation. The J segment lost 1 base and the V segment lost 4 bases, leaving 10 bases of the junction unmatched. The CDR3 runs 17 residues. Germline CDR1 reads SGHRS; CDR2 reads YFSETQ. The table came from immunoSEQ multiplex PCR; TCRdb's copy has only in-frame clones and leaves some out. The sample includes tens of thousands of clones, 71% of them seen just once. The specimen was CD4+ T cells from blood, collected before liver transplant. The TCR originated in a human donor who received a liver transplant. The chain recombines TRBV5-1 with TRBJ2-7, with 11 bases identical to TRBD1. CDR3 in amino acids: CASSVGGTGGISYEQYF. The CDR3, as DNA: TGCGCCAGCAGCGTCGGCGGGACAGGGGGGATTTCCTACGAGCAGTACTTC.